One and the same sample provided the 24 T cell receptor beta chains below, sequenced in a study of blood T cell repertoires in COVID-19 (dated by TCRdb to about 2020). Library method: the immunoSEQ multiplex PCR assay. TCRdb took over this immuneACCESS table, retaining in-frame rearrangements with V and J assigned. Such tables are incomplete; in checked studies, under half of the missing clones stem from an unresolved V gene, and the remainder is unexplained. The sample table records about 55,000 clones; approximately 88% of these occur just once. Together, the top ten hold roughly 3.6% of the sample. Specimen: peripheral blood. These receptors were collected from a man in his forties or fifties with COVID-19, enrolled during active disease.

The chain joins TRBV24-1 to TRBJ2-2; maybe TRBD1 (5 bases). Deletions cut 3 bases from V and 1 base from J, with 11 bases between. The CDR3 loop spans 16 amino acids. Germline V CDR1 and CDR2: KGHDR, SFDVKD. The DNA for the CDR3 is TGTGCCACCAGTGATCGAAAACAGGTGAACACCGGGGAGCTGTTTTTT. It translates to CATSDRKQVNTGELFF.

J is TRBJ1-2 and V is TRBV6-5; perhaps TRBD1 as D (6 bases). This CDR3 spans 14 amino acids. The germline V gene has CDR1 MNHEY and CDR2 SVGAGI. V lost 6 bases, J lost 2 bases, and 13 bases lay in between. Written as DNA, the CDR3 is TGTGCCAGCAGACCGGGGGGCGGCAACTATGGCTACACCTTC. Translated, it gives CASRPGGGNYGYTF.

J is TRBJ1-4 and V is TRBV2; D unresolved. V was shortened by 4 bases and J by 7 bases, with 10 bases between the two germline ends. Germline assignment: CDR1 SNHLY and CDR2 FYNNEI. This CDR3 has 13 amino acids. DNA of the CDR3: TGTGCCAGCAGTGCTGGACTCGGTGAAAAACTGTTTTTT. Translated, it gives CASSAGLGEKLFF.

The V call is TRBV2, the J call TRBJ2-4, with a weak D call TRBD1 (6 bases). Trimming took 6 bases from V and 3 from J, leaving 30 bases between them. Germline V gene sequence: CDR1 SNHLY, CDR2 FYNNEI. The CDR3 contains 20 residues. The CDR3 DNA reads TGTGCCAGCAGGGGGAACGTTGGGACACCGGACGCGAGGAGCAAAAACATTCAGTACTTC. As protein: CASRGNVGTPDARSKNIQYF.

J is TRBJ2-6 and V is TRBV9; 7 bases fit TRBD1. The length of the CDR3 is 18 residues. Trimming removed 0 bases from V and 0 bases from J; junction bases left unmatched: 6. CDR1 and CDR2 from the germline V gene are SGDLS and YYNGEE. CDR3 amino acids: CASSVGRDSYSGANVLTF. Written as DNA, the CDR3 is TGTGCCAGCAGCGTAGGACGGGACAGCTACTCTGGGGCCAACGTCCTGACTTTC.

The chain is built from TRBV11-2 and TRBJ2-1; the match to TRBD2 covers 10 bases. The CDR3 is 14 residues long. Germline V gene data show CDR1 as SGHAT and CDR2 as FQNNGV. V dropped 5 bases and J dropped 10; count of bases not matched to a gene: 8. The CDR3 region has the DNA TGTGCCAGCAGCCCCCGACCGGGACTAGCGGAGCAGTTCTTC. This codes for CASSPRPGLAEQFF.

The chain combines TRBV30 with TRBJ2-1; 15 bases fit TRBD2. The CDR3 runs to 13 residues. V lost 7 bases to trimming and J lost 9 bases; unmatched junction nucleotides: 4. The V gene's germline CDR1 is GTSNPN and CDR2 SVGIG (reference sequence). The CDR3 reads CALRTSGRVEQFF. Written as DNA, the CDR3 is TGTGCCTTAAGGACTAGCGGGAGGGTTGAGCAGTTCTTC.

The V call is TRBV7-6, the J call TRBJ2-7; TRBD1 agrees at 10 bases. The germline V gene has CDR1 SGHVS and CDR2 FNYEAQ. Trimming took 5 bases from V and 4 from J; bases not matched to a gene: 11. CDR3 length equals 16 residues. The CDR3 DNA is TGTGCCAGCAGCCCGGCCCGGACAGGGGGGTTTTACGAGCAGTACTTC. This codes for CASSPARTGGFYEQYF.

This chain uses TRBV7-3 with TRBJ1-2, with D maybe TRBD1 (5 bases). The V gene's germline CDR1 is SGHTA and CDR2 FQGTGA. This CDR3 comprises 13 residues. Trimming took 0 bases from V and 7 from J, leaving 9 bases between them. The CDR3 DNA reads as TGTGCCAGCAGCTTAACTCAGGGCGCTGGCTACACCTTC. Translation: CASSLTQGAGYTF. Together with reference TRBV7-3 and TRBJ1-2, the CDR3 gives the full variable domain: GAGVSQTPSNKVTEKGKYVELRCDPISGHTALYWYRQSLGQGPEFLIYFQGTGAADDSGLPNDRFFAVRPEGSVSTLKIQRTERGDSAVYLCASSLTQGAGYTFGSGTRLTVV.

The chain carries TRBV28 and TRBJ1-5; TRBD1 might be the D (5 bases). Germline values: CDR1 MDHEN, CDR2 SYDVKM. V was pared by 1 base and J by 5 bases, with 15 bases between. The CDR3 runs to 16 residues. For the CDR3, the DNA is TGTGCCAGCAGTTTATTGCCCAGGGTGGCCTATCAGCCCCAGCATTTT. Its translation is CASSLLPRVAYQPQHF.

To note about this clone: Distinct nucleotide sequences in the sample also encode this CDR3. The CDR3 sequence is CASSLTGMNTEAFF. CDR3 nucleotide sequence: TGCGCCAGCAGCTTGACAGGGATGAACACTGAAGCTTTCTTT. The V and J genes are TRBV5-1 and TRBJ1-1, with D possibly being TRBD1 (6 bases). Trimming took off 1 base at V and 0 bases at J, with 7 bases between the two ends. The CDR3 has 14 amino acids. Germline CDR1 SGHRS, CDR2 YFSETQ.

The chain combines TRBV15 with TRBJ2-5, with TRBD1 matching over 10 bases. Germline V gene sequence: CDR1 LNHNV, CDR2 YYDKDF (reference sequence). There are 14 residues in the CDR3. V lost 3 bases and J lost 4; bases outside the gene matches: 2. Here the CDR3 DNA reads TGTGCCACCAGCAGTCGGGACAGGGGAGAGACCCAGTACTTC. This codes for CATSSRDRGETQYF. The variable domain in full, with the rest retrieved from reference TRBV15 and TRBJ2-5, is DAMVIQNPRYQVTQFGKPVTLSCSQTLNHNVMYWYQQKSSQAPKLLFHYYDKDFNNEADTPDNFQSRRPNTSFCFLDIRSPGLGDTAMYLCATSSRDRGETQYFGPGTRLLVL.

The chain couples TRBV9 to TRBJ2-7; the D gene is possibly TRBD2 (7 bases). Trimming left V 3 bases short and J 3 bases short, with 22 bases between. The CDR3 consists of 17 residues. Per the germline V gene, CDR1 is SGDLS and CDR2 is YYNGEE. CDR3 residues: CASSGGGRGLEIYEQYF. As DNA, the CDR3 is TGTGCCAGCAGCGGAGGGGGACGTGGACTAGAAATCTACGAGCAGTACTTC.

The chain couples TRBV18 to TRBJ1-1; no reliable D call. The CDR3 extends over 13 amino acids. The germline V gene has CDR1 KGHSH and CDR2 LQKENI. V was trimmed by 3 bases and J by 3 bases, leaving 8 bases between them. This CDR3 reads CASSPSQDTEAFF. DNA of the CDR3: TGTGCCAGCTCACCCTCTCAGGACACTGAAGCTTTCTTT.

The chain recombines TRBV7-9 with TRBJ1-3; 7 positions agree with TRBD1. V dropped 5 bases and J dropped 2; count of bases not matched to a gene: 6. This CDR3 contains 15 residues. Germline V gene data show CDR1 as SEHNR and CDR2 as FQNEAQ (reference sequence). CDR3 bases: TGTGCCAGCAGCGCCCGACAGGGTGCTGGAAACACCATATATTTT. It specifies CASSARQGAGNTIYF.

CDR3 DNA: TGTGCCAGCACCTTAAGACTAGCGGGGGGTAGCACAGATACGCAGTATTTT. Protein: CASTLRLAGGSTDTQYF. The chain recombines TRBV27 with TRBJ2-3, with 13 bases fitting TRBD2. J was trimmed by 0 bases and V by 7 bases; bases with no gene match: 7. Germline loops: CDR1 MNHEY, CDR2 SMNVEV (reference sequence). The CDR3 has 17 amino acids.

The chain combines TRBV19 with TRBJ2-3; 7 bases match TRBD1. Germline-derived CDR1 and CDR2 are LNHDA and SQIVND (reference sequence). This CDR3 has 15 residues. Trimming took 3 bases from V and 1 from J; bases not matched to a gene: 4. The CDR3 DNA follows: TGTGCCAGTAGTATCCTCGACAGGGGCACAGATACGCAGTATTTT. Amino acids: CASSILDRGTDTQYF.

The CDR3 loop is CASSQTSGRLSYNEQFF. DNA for the CDR3: TGTGCCAGCAGTCAGACTAGCGGGAGACTGTCCTACAATGAGCAGTTCTTC. The chain joins TRBV6-6 to TRBJ2-1; 12 bases are shared with TRBD2. Germline CDR1 MNHNY, CDR2 SVGAGI (reference sequence). V gave up 5 bases and J gave up 1 base; unmatched junction bases: 6. This CDR3 contains 17 residues.

The rearrangement joins TRBV4-2 to TRBJ2-1, with D possibly being TRBD2 (6 bases). The germline V and J ends were trimmed by 0 bases and 10 bases, with 19 bases remaining between them. This CDR3 spans 16 amino acids. In germline, CDR1 is LGHNA, CDR2 YNFKEQ. CDR3 coding DNA: TGTGCCAGCAGCCAAGAAGGCAGACTAGGAAGGAACGAGCAGTTCTTC. As protein: CASSQEGRLGRNEQFF.

The table lists this clone with a count of one. The chain combines TRBV13 with TRBJ1-5; 7 bases match TRBD1. The germline V gene has CDR1 PRHDT and CDR2 FYEKMQ (reference sequence). Trimming cost V 5 bases and J 6 bases; bases outside gene matches: 4. The CDR3 covers 13 residues. The CDR3 region is CASSIRGAQPQHF. The CDR3 region has the DNA TGTGCCAGCAGCATCAGGGGGGCTCAGCCCCAGCATTTT.

The rearrangement uses TRBV24-1 and TRBJ2-3; perhaps TRBD1 as D (5 bases). V was shortened by 4 bases and J by 3 bases, with 13 bases between the two germline ends. The CDR3 spans 15 residues. Per the germline V gene, CDR1 is KGHDR and CDR2 is SFDVKD. Written as DNA, the CDR3 is TGTGCCACCAGTGACCCAGACAGCTTTACAGATACGCAGTATTTT. Encoded protein: CATSDPDSFTDTQYF.

CDR3 nucleotide sequence: TGCGCCAGCAGCCCGGTTTCCGGGCTAGCGGGAGGAATAGCCAAAAACATTCAGTACTTC. This codes for CASSPVSGLAGGIAKNIQYF. The gene calls are TRBV5-1 and TRBJ2-4, with TRBD2 matching 11 bases. The CDR3 covers 20 residues. J lost 0 bases, V lost 4 bases, and 15 bases had no gene match. Germline V CDR1 and CDR2: SGHRS, YFSETQ.

This sequence joins TRBV9 and TRBJ1-4, with 8 bases fitting TRBD1. This CDR3 contains 15 residues. After removal of 4 bases from V and 8 bases from J, the junction contained 10 bases not matched to a gene. Germline V CDR1 and CDR2: SGDLS, YYNGEE. DNA of the CDR3: TGTGCCAGCAGCCCTCCAGGGGGCGGGGAGGAAAAACTGTTTTTT. Amino acids: CASSPPGGGEEKLFF.

V and J are TRBV23-1 and TRBJ1-1, with D uncertain. TRBV23-1 is classed as an ORF, of uncertain function. Deletions cut 2 bases from V and 4 bases from J, with 11 bases between. The CDR3 is made up of 14 amino acids. The CDR3 coding sequence is TGCGCCAGCAGTCAAATCTCGTCGGGCACTGAAGCTTTCTTT. Translation gives CASSQISSGTEAFF.